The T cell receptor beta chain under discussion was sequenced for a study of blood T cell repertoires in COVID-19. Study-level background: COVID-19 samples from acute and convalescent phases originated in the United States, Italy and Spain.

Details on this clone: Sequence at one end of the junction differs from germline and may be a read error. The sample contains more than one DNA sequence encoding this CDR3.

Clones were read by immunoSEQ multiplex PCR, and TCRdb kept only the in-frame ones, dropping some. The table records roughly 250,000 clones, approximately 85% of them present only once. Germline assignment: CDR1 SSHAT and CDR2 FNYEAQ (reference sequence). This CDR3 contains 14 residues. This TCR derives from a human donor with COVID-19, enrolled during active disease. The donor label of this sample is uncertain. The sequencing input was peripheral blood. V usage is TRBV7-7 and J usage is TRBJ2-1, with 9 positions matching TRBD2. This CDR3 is CASSLAGAHNEQFF. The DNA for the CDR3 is TGTGCTAGCAGCTTAGCGGGAGCCCACAATGAGCAGTTCTTC.